The T cell receptor (beta chain) under discussion was sequenced for a study of shared clonotypes between healthy human individuals. Study context: Donors had three CD4 naive, three CD4 memory, two CD8 naive and one CD8 memory plate apiece.

Produced via immunoSEQ multiplex PCR; TCRdb's table is partial and in-frame only. The sample contains some 500,000 clones, 90% to 96% of which appear only once. The CDR3 has 15 residues. Whole-study findings and limits: Inspection by rarefaction showed sorted-subset sequencing to be incomplete despite large depth. About 4.5% of naive CD4 clonotypes were common to several donors.

Of note for this clone: Its target is not known.

It was into CD45RA+ naive and CD45RA-negative memory subsets that the CD4+ cells were split. The origin of this receptor is a woman aged 30 to 39 in good health. The sequenced material came from naive CD4+ T cells sorted from blood. Specified subset: CD45RA+ positively selected. The chain employs TRBV21-1 and TRBJ2-7; TRBD1 reflects the table's D call only, with no check against the DNA. TRBV21-1 is an annotated pseudogene. The CDR3 sequence: CASSKSRSTGYEQYF. CDR3 coding DNA: TGTGCCAGCAGCAAAAGTAGGTCGACAGGGTACGAGCAGTACTTC.